This T cell receptor (beta chain) originates from a study of shared clonotypes between healthy human individuals. Study-wide results and caveats: On the whole, naive subsets had larger estimated richness than memory subsets had.

V was cut by 8 bases and J by 2 bases, with 19 bases left in between. The germline V gene encodes CDR1 SGHVS and CDR2 FQNEAQ. This CDR3 has 15 amino acids. Per sorted-subset replicate PCR, input was 150 to 250 ng DNA, representing around 29,000 T cell genomes. The method was immunoSEQ multiplex PCR; TCRdb's version includes in-frame clones alone and lacks a portion of them. Among 2.3 million or so clones listed, approximately 95% were seen once. Notes on this clone: Its antigen is not identified.

This TCR was recovered from a man between 18 and 29 years old in good health. Some clones in this sample may be carry-over from other donors' samples. The V and J genes are TRBV7-8 and TRBJ2-7, with D possibly TRBD1 on 10 matching bases. The sequenced material came from naive CD4+ T cells from PBMCs. Specified subset: CD45RA+ positively selected. DNA of the CDR3: TGTGCCAGCCGACAGGGGGCGGGAGGGCCCTACGAGCAGTACTTC. It encodes CASRQGAGGPYEQYF.